A single TCR beta chain is shown here with its context. This sample was taken from a study of cytomegalovirus exposure and HLA in healthy donors. The germline gives CDR1 LNHDA, CDR2 SQIVND (reference sequence). The V end was cut by 4 bases, the J end by 0 bases, with 13 bases between. The CDR3 length is 15 residues. The PCR used 60 Vbeta and 13 Jbeta primers. The assay was immunoSEQ multiplex PCR, and TCRdb's table has in-frame clones only and misses some. This table holds some 150,000 clones, around 79% found once. This receptor was taken from a male donor in good health and CMV-seronegative. The chain joins TRBV19 to TRBJ2-7; tentative D call: TRBD1 (5 bases). Sequenced sample: PBMCs. CDR3 in DNA: TGTGCCAGTAGTACTGACAGAGAGAGCTCCTACGAGCAGTACTTC. Its translation is CASSTDRESSYEQYF.